The rows below give T cell receptor beta chains drawn from one sample of a study of blood T cell repertoires in COVID-19. Clones were read by immunoSEQ multiplex PCR, and TCRdb kept only the in-frame ones, dropping some. The sample has more than 70,000 clones, about 86% seen once. Sequenced input: peripheral blood. The receptor source for this set is a man aged 55 to 70 with acute or convalescent COVID-19. Each CDR3 is given with its conserved first and last residue. A D gene is named only where the DNA matches it firmly. A row's size may be missing; if present it is once, few, many or a size class.

>.|TRBV25-1|TRBD2|TRBJ2-7
CASSEGAGVSNEQYF
TGTGCCAGCAGTGAAGGAGCGGGAGTTTCTAACGAGCAGTACTTC
>.|TRBV7-3|TRBD1|TRBJ2-1
CASSLRGQGASNEQFF
TGTGCCAGCAGCTTACGAGGACAGGGGGCGTCCAATGAGCAGTTCTTC
>.|TRBV12-3/TRBV12-4|.|TRBJ2-1
CASSSLPYNEQFF
TGTGCCAGCAGTTCACTACCCTACAATGAGCAGTTCTTC
>.|TRBV3-1/TRBV3-2|.|TRBJ1-3
CASSQDTAGRNTIYF
TGTGCCAGCAGCCAAGATACGGCAGGGAGAAACACCATATATTTT
>.|TRBV30|.|TRBJ1-2
CAWSTFPDSYGYTF
TGTGCCTGGAGTACGTTCCCCGACAGCTATGGCTACACCTTC
>once|TRBV7-2|TRBD1|TRBJ1-5
CASSLGGQGTYQPQHF
TGTGCCAGCAGCTTAGGGGGACAGGGGACGTATCAGCCCCAGCATTTT
>.|TRBV30|.|TRBJ1-2
CAWGPGGYGYTF
TGTGCCTGGGGCCCCGGAGGCTATGGCTACACCTTC
>.|TRBV12-3/TRBV12-4|.|TRBJ1-2
CASSGGRYGGYTF
TGTGCCAGCAGCGGGGGACGGTATGGGGGCTACACCTTC
>.|TRBV30|.|TRBJ2-3
CASVEAASTDTQYF
TGTGCCTCGGTCGAAGCGGCCTCCACAGATACGCAGTATTTT
>.|TRBV30|.|TRBJ2-3
CAWRLQAVGVQYF
TGTGCCTGGAGGCTCCAGGCAGTAGGCGTGCAGTATTTT